These 32 T cell receptor beta chains were all obtained from the same sample, sequenced in a study of CD8+ T cells in alopecia areata. Following extraction, RNA underwent reverse transcription to cDNA, which served as the sequencing template. The table came from immunoSEQ multiplex PCR; TCRdb's copy has only in-frame clones and leaves some out. The sample yields 150,000 to 200,000 clones, about three fifths seen once. Treatment given: oral pan-JAK inhibitor, 5-10 mg twice daily. This material consisted of CD4+ T cells sorted from blood, taken at week 4, from a patient treated with tofacitinib. These TCRs come from a human donor with alopecia areata.

This clone has just a few counts. This chain connects TRBV7-9 to TRBJ1-6; D is undetermined. Deletions cut 6 bases from V and 3 bases from J, with 18 bases between. CDR1 and CDR2 (germline): SEHNR, FQNEAQ (reference sequence). The CDR3 spans 17 residues. The CDR3 loop reads CASSLNPSRRYNSPLHF. The CDR3 DNA reads TGTGCCAGCAGTTTAAACCCATCCCGACGCTATAATTCACCCCTCCACTTT.

The chain links TRBV5-6 to TRBJ2-2; D remains ambiguous. The CDR3 runs to 15 residues. Per the germline V gene, CDR1 is SGHDT and CDR2 is YYEEEE. The V end lost 1 base, the J end lost 2 bases, and 9 bases lay between the germline ends. The CDR3 sequence: CASSLSRSNTGELFF. In nucleotides, the CDR3 is TGTGCCAGCAGCTTGAGTAGATCTAACACCGGGGAGCTGTTTTTT.

The chain has TRBV29-1 and TRBJ2-3, with a weak D call TRBD1 (6 bases). This CDR3 is built from 13 residues. V shed 4 bases and J shed 8 bases, with 16 bases lying between them. Germline V gene sequence: CDR1 SQVTM, CDR2 ANQGSEA. As DNA, the CDR3 is TGCAGCGTTGCAACAGGGAGCACAAGTACGCAGTATTTT. Protein product: CSVATGSTSTQYF.

V usage is TRBV20-1 and J usage is TRBJ1-1; D is undetermined. CDR1 and CDR2 (germline): DFQATT, SNEGSKA (reference sequence). Deletions cut 3 bases from V and 3 bases from J, with 5 bases between. The CDR3 spans 11 residues. The chain's CDR3 is CSARYDTEAFF. The DNA for the CDR3 is TGCAGTGCTAGGTACGACACTGAAGCTTTCTTT.

This clone appeared a single time. The chain combines TRBV9 with TRBJ2-6, with 9 bases matching TRBD1. Germline-derived CDR1 and CDR2 are SGDLS and YYNGEE. Trimming took 6 bases from V and 2 from J; bases not matched to a gene: 9. The length of the CDR3 is 17 residues. This chain's CDR3 is CASKTGTGNAGANVLTF. DNA for the CDR3: TGTGCCAGCAAAACGGGGACAGGGAACGCTGGGGCCAACGTCCTGACTTTC.

This chain joins TRBV30 and TRBJ1-4, with D hard to call. The germline V gene has CDR1 GTSNPN and CDR2 SVGIG (reference sequence). V lost 1 base and J 8 bases, leaving 8 bases between the germline ends. CDR3 length: 12 residues. The CDR3 coding sequence is TGTGCCTGGAGTGGTTGGGAGGAAAAACTGTTTTTT. It codes for CAWSGWEEKLFF.

This clone was found a few times. This chain links TRBV30 with TRBJ1-2, with D unresolved. The V end was cut by 8 bases, the J end by 2 bases, with 15 bases between. The CDR3 loop spans 13 amino acids. Per the germline V gene, CDR1 is GTSNPN and CDR2 is SVGIG (reference sequence). The CDR3 here is CAQFTRVNYGYTF. The CDR3, as DNA: TGTGCCCAATTTACACGGGTGAACTATGGCTACACCTTC.

V is TRBV29-1 and J is TRBJ1-3; D gene ambiguous. Germline lookup yields CDR1 SQVTM and CDR2 ANQGSEA. Trimming removed 6 bases at V and 4 bases at J, with 13 bases between. This CDR3 has 13 amino acids. The CDR3, as DNA: TGCAGCGTAGGACTCCAATGGGGAAACACCATATATTTT. Translating it yields CSVGLQWGNTIYF.

J is TRBJ1-5 and V is TRBV5-1; D not resolved. V was shortened by 7 bases and J by 5 bases, with 19 bases between the two germline ends. The germline CDR1 and CDR2 sequences are SGHRS and YFSETQ. The CDR3 sequence is 15 residues long. The CDR3 is CASEYQKSHDQPQHF. The CDR3 DNA reads TGCGCCAGCGAATACCAAAAGAGTCACGATCAGCCCCAGCATTTT.

This clone was counted between two and nine times. The chain employs TRBV11-2 and TRBJ2-1, with TRBD2 matching 9 bases. Per germline, CDR1 SGHAT and CDR2 FQNNGV. This CDR3 has 15 amino acids. With V trimmed by 1 base and J by 5 bases, 3 bases remained unmatched. The DNA for the CDR3 is TGTGCCAGCAGCTTAGCAGCGGGGGGCCACAATGAGCAGTTCTTC. Its protein is CASSLAAGGHNEQFF.

This rearrangement joins TRBV30 to TRBJ2-2, with D perhaps TRBD2 (5 bases). This CDR3 is 13 amino acids long. CDR1 and CDR2 from the germline V gene are GTSNPN and SVGIG (reference sequence). CDR3 in amino acids: CAIKLRETGELFF. CDR3 in DNA: TGTGCGATTAAACTGAGGGAAACCGGGGAGCTGTTTTTT.

The rearrangement joins TRBV5-1 to TRBJ2-1; tentatively, D is TRBD2 (6 bases). V lost 9 bases and J lost 5, with 15 bases in between. Per the germline V gene, CDR1 is SGHRS and CDR2 is YFSETQ. This CDR3 has 13 residues. Here the CDR3 DNA reads TGCGCCACCTCCCGGGACTTTAACAATGAGCAGTTCTTC. It is translated as CATSRDFNNEQFF. The variable domain in full, with the rest retrieved from reference TRBV5-1 and TRBJ2-1, is KAGVTQTPRYLIKTRGQQVTLSCSPISGHRSVSWYQQTPGQGLQFLFEYFSETQRNKGNFPGRFSGRQFSNSRSEMNVSTLELGDSALYLCATSRDFNNEQFFGPGTRLTVL.

This clone was counted between two and nine times. V gene TRBV6-1 combines with J gene TRBJ2-1; the D is unclear. The CDR3 consists of 11 residues. Germline values: CDR1 MNHNS, CDR2 SASEGT. The V gene lost 5 bases and the J gene lost 7 bases, with 6 bases spanning the gap. CDR3 nucleotide sequence: TGTGCCAGCAGTCCTCGGAATGAGCAGTTCTTC. This encodes CASSPRNEQFF.

This chain links TRBV10-3 with TRBJ1-5; D is unresolved. Trimming shortened V by 0 bases and J by 4 bases, and 10 bases separated the two germline ends. There are 15 residues in the CDR3. From germline, CDR1 is ENHRY and CDR2 SYGVKD. CDR3 residues: CAISESRMGNQPQHF. CDR3 bases: TGTGCCATCAGTGAGTCGAGAATGGGGAATCAGCCCCAGCATTTT.

V usage is TRBV4-2 and J usage is TRBJ1-4; no reliable D call. The germline V and J ends were trimmed by 0 bases and 5 bases, with 13 bases remaining between them. The CDR3 spans 16 residues. Germline values: CDR1 LGHNA, CDR2 YNFKEQ. The CDR3 spells CASSQEGSGRNEKLFF. CDR3 coding DNA: TGTGCCAGCAGCCAAGAAGGATCGGGCAGGAATGAAAAACTGTTTTTT.

This clone was observed a handful of times. Other DNA sequences in this sample translate to the same CDR3. This rearrangement joins TRBV6-5 to TRBJ2-3; the D gene is possibly TRBD2 (6 bases). Germline CDR1 MNHEY, CDR2 SVGAGI. The CDR3 totals 13 residues. Trimming left V 6 bases short and J 2 bases short, with 9 bases between. The CDR3, as DNA: TGTGCCAGCAGACGGGACTCCACAGATACGCAGTATTTT. Translated: CASRRDSTDTQYF.

V and J are TRBV10-3 and TRBJ2-7; D may be TRBD2 (6 bases). The CDR3 spans 15 residues. Trimming stripped 4 bases from V and 3 bases from J, with 16 bases between. The germline V gene encodes CDR1 ENHRY and CDR2 SYGVKD. The CDR3 region has the DNA TGTGCCATCAGTGGGGGAGGAGGGGCCTTCTACGAGCAGTACTTC. Its protein product is CAISGGGGAFYEQYF.

This clone was found a few times. The chain is built from TRBV4-2 and TRBJ2-5, with TRBD2 identical over 7 bases. The CDR3 loop spans 16 amino acids. V was pared by 4 bases and J by 5 bases, with 13 bases of the junction left unmatched. Germline-derived CDR1 and CDR2 are LGHNA and YNFKEQ. The CDR3 reads CASSPVIAGFRETQYF. CDR3 nucleotide sequence: TGTGCCAGCAGCCCGGTCATAGCGGGCTTTAGGGAGACCCAGTACTTC.

The CDR3 nucleotides are TGCAGCGTTGCGAGAGACCCGGACACTGAAGCTTTCTTT. Protein product: CSVARDPDTEAFF. The V call is TRBV29-1, the J call TRBJ1-1; D gene ambiguous. Germline CDR1 and CDR2: SQVTM and ANQGSEA. The V end was cut by 4 bases, the J end by 3 bases, with 12 bases between. CDR3 length: 13 residues.

This sequence joins TRBV29-1 and TRBJ2-5, with D unresolved. CDR1 SQVTM and CDR2 ANQGSEA come from the germline V gene. Trimming stripped 4 bases from V and 2 bases from J, with 8 bases between. CDR3 length: 12 amino acids. CDR3 loop: CSVVHSQETQYF. DNA for the CDR3: TGCAGCGTTGTCCACAGTCAAGAGACCCAGTACTTC.

The DNA for the CDR3 is TGTGCCTGGAGTCGGATCTCTGGAAACACCATATATTTT. Translating it yields CAWSRISGNTIYF. The V call is TRBV30, the J call TRBJ1-3; D not resolved. Trimming cost V 2 bases and J 0 bases, with 5 bases left between them. The germline CDR1 and CDR2 sequences are GTSNPN and SVGIG (reference sequence). This CDR3 spans 13 amino acids.

The chain recombines TRBV9 with TRBJ2-2; maybe TRBD1 (6 bases). Per germline, CDR1 SGDLS and CDR2 YYNGEE. This CDR3 contains 14 residues. V lost 3 bases and J lost 2, with 8 bases in between. CDR3 coding DNA: TGTGCCAGCAGCGCGGACAGAAACACCGGGGAGCTGTTTTTT. Amino acid sequence: CASSADRNTGELFF.

The rearrangement uses TRBV30 and TRBJ2-4; D possibly matches TRBD1 or TRBD2 (5 bases each). V was cut by 2 bases and J by 9 bases, with 14 bases left in between. The CDR3 is 13 amino acids. Germline V CDR1 and CDR2: GTSNPN, SVGIG (reference sequence). The CDR3 spells CAWSRRDLTIQYF. DNA for the CDR3: TGTGCCTGGAGTAGACGGGACCTAACCATTCAGTACTTC.

The chain employs TRBV9 and TRBJ1-4; a weak D match, TRBD1 (5 bases). V was clipped by 2 bases and J by 10 bases, with 15 bases between them. Germline CDR1 SGDLS, CDR2 YYNGEE. The length of the CDR3 is 14 residues. The DNA for the CDR3 is TGTGCCAGCAGCGTTCCAACCGCTGGGGGAAAACTGTTTTTT. Its translation: CASSVPTAGGKLFF.

This clone is a singleton in its sample. The genes are TRBV11-2 and TRBJ2-1; 8 bases line up with TRBD2. The CDR3 sequence is 14 residues long. V was pared by 2 bases and J by 7 bases, with 4 bases of the junction left unmatched. Germline loops: CDR1 SGHAT, CDR2 FQNNGV. This CDR3 is CASSLSGLANEQFF. The CDR3 DNA reads TGTGCCAGCAGCTTATCAGGACTAGCAAATGAGCAGTTCTTC.

In DNA, the CDR3 is TGTGCCAGCAGTGAACCAGGGGGAACAAACATTCAGTACTTC. Translation gives CASSEPGGTNIQYF. V usage is TRBV2 and J usage is TRBJ2-4; 7 bases align to TRBD1. The CDR3 is made up of 14 amino acids. Germline-derived CDR1 and CDR2 are SNHLY and FYNNEI. The V segment lost 2 bases and the J segment 6 bases; nucleotides outside the gene matches: 4.

The V and J genes are TRBV29-1 and TRBJ1-2, with unresolved D. The germline gives CDR1 SQVTM, CDR2 ANQGSEA. The length of the CDR3 is 12 residues. V was cut by 5 bases and J by 7 bases, with 14 bases left in between. CDR3 sequence (DNA): TGCAGCGTTTCGGTGGAAAGGGCTGGCTACACCTTC. As protein: CSVSVERAGYTF.

This clone was counted only a few times. V usage is TRBV30 and J usage is TRBJ2-1; 8 positions match TRBD1. Germline V gives CDR1 GTSNPN, CDR2 SVGIG (reference sequence). The CDR3 covers 12 residues. V was clipped by 1 base and J by 9 bases; unmatched bases: 2. This CDR3 reads CAWSADRGEQFF. The CDR3 coding sequence is TGTGCCTGGAGTGCCGACAGGGGTGAGCAGTTCTTC.

This chain joins TRBV29-1 and TRBJ2-3; D tentatively reads TRBD1 or TRBD2 (5 bases each). Per the germline V gene, CDR1 is SQVTM and CDR2 is ANQGSEA. V was pared by 3 bases and J by 1 base, with 11 bases between. This CDR3 comprises 14 residues. CDR3 DNA sequence: TGCAGCGTTGAGAGGGGAGAGGGCACAGATACGCAGTATTTT. Encoded protein: CSVERGEGTDTQYF.

Of note for this clone: The sample has other DNA sequences that encode this CDR3 too. The rearrangement uses TRBV30 and TRBJ1-6; 10 nucleotides agree with TRBD1. This CDR3 has 13 amino acids. Looked up from germline, CDR1 is GTSNPN and CDR2 is SVGIG (reference sequence). This CDR3 is CASGQGLNSPLHF. For the CDR3, the DNA is TGTGCGTCGGGACAGGGGTTGAATTCACCCCTCCACTTT.

V and J are TRBV9 and TRBJ2-1; TRBD2 is a possible D gene (5 bases). CDR3 length equals 15 residues. In germline, CDR1 is SGDLS, CDR2 YYNGEE. V shed 0 bases and J shed 4 bases, with 11 bases lying between them. CDR3 sequence (DNA): TGTGCCAGCAGCGTAGCCGGGGATTTGTACAATGAGCAGTTCTTC. Its translation is CASSVAGDLYNEQFF. Full variable domain (remainder filled in from reference TRBV9 and TRBJ2-1): DSGVTQTPKHLITATGQRVTLRCSPRSGDLSVYWYQQSLDQGLQFLIQYYNGEERAKGNILERFSAQQFPDLHSELNLSSLELGDSALYFCASSVAGDLYNEQFFGPGTRLTVL.

This chain uses TRBV30 with TRBJ1-4, with 10 bases matching TRBD1. The V segment lost 7 bases and the J segment 7 bases; nucleotides outside the gene matches: 3. The CDR3 runs 12 residues. In germline, CDR1 is GTSNPN, CDR2 SVGIG (reference sequence). The CDR3 loop reads CAFGDRGEKLFF. CDR3 in DNA: TGTGCCTTTGGGGACAGGGGTGAAAAACTGTTTTTT.